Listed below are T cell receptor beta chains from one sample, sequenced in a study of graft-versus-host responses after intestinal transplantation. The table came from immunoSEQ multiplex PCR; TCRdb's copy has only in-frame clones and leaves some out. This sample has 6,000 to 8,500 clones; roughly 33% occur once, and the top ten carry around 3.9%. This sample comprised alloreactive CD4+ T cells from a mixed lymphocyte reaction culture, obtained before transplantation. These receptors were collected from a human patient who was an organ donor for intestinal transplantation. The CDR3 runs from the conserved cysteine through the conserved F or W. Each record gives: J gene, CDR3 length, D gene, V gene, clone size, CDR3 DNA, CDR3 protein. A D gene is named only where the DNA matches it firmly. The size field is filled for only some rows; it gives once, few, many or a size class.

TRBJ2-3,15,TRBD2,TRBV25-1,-,TGTGCCAGCAGTCCGAGACTAGCGGGGGCAGATACGCAGTATTTT,CASSPRLAGADTQYF
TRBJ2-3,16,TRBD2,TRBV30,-,TGTGCCTGGAGTGACTCCCGGACTAGCGGGGGAGATACGCAGTATTTT,CAWSDSRTSGGDTQYF
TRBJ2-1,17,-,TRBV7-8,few,TGTGCCAGCAGCCATACCCCACGGGGGAGCTCCTACAATGAGCAGTTCTTC,CASSHTPRGSSYNEQFF
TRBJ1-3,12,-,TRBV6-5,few,TGTGCCAGCTCGGGCTCTGGAAACACCATATATTTT,CASSGSGNTIYF
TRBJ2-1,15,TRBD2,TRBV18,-,TGTGCCAGCTCACCAGTGGCTAGCGGGAGCGGTGAGCAGTTCTTC,CASSPVASGSGEQFF
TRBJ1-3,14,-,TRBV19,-,TGTGCCAGTAGCCGGGAGACCTCTGGAAACACCATATATTTT,CASSRETSGNTIYF
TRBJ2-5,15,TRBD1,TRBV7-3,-,TGTGCCAGCAGCTCCCTCCCGGGACAGGGGAGACCAGAGTACTTC,CASSSLPGQGRPEYF
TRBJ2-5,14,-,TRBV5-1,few,TGCGCCAGCAGCGGAACAAGGGGGTCGGAGACCCAGTACTTC,CASSGTRGSETQYF
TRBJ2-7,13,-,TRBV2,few,TGTGCCACGAGGGGCGGGACAGACTACGAGCAGTACTTC,CATRGGTDYEQYF
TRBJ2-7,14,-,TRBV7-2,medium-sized,TGTGCCAGCAGCTTAGAGAGGGGGGGCTCCGAGCAGTACTTC,CASSLERGGSEQYF
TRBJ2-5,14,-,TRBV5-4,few,TGTGCCAGCAGCTTGGTCCCCCAGATGGAGACCCAGTACTTC,CASSLVPQMETQYF
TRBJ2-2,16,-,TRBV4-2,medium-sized,TGTGCCAGCAGCCCTTTAGGTCTAGGGAACACCGGGGAGCTGTTTTTT,CASSPLGLGNTGELFF
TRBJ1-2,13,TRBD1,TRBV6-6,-,TGTGCCAGCAGTTCTCCGGGACAGCGAAGCTACACCTTC,CASSSPGQRSYTF
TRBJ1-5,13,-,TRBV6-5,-,TGTGCCAGCAGTGAACAGGGTGACCAGCCCCAGCATTTT,CASSEQGDQPQHF
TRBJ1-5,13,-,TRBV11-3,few,TGTGCCAGCAGCTCCCAGGGGAATCAGCCCCAGCATTTT,CASSSQGNQPQHF
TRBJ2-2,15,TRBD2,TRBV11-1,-,TGTGCCAGCAGCCGCCGGACTAGAGACACCGGGGAGCTGTTTTTT,CASSRRTRDTGELFF
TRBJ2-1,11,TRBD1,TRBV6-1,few,TGTGCCAGCCTGGACAGGGAAGAGCAGTTCTTC,CASLDREEQFF
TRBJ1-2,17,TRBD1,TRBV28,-,TGTGCCAGCAGTGGCGGGGGACAGGGTGAAGCTAACTATGGCTACACCTTC,CASSGGGQGEANYGYTF
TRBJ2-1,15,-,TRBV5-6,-,TGTGCCAGCAGCTACCCCCTGGAGGCGAACAATGAGCAGTTCTTC,CASSYPLEANNEQFF
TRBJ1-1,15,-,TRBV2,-,TGTGCCAGCAGTGAAGGAAGGCCCCCGGGAACTGAAGCTTTCTTT,CASSEGRPPGTEAFF
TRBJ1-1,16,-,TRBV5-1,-,TGCGCCAGCAGCTTGGGTTCGCAGCGGAAAAACACTGAAGCTTTCTTT,CASSLGSQRKNTEAFF
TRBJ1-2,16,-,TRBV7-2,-,TGTGCCAGCAGCCCGCAAGGAGGAAGATTTGCCTATGGCTACACCTTC,CASSPQGGRFAYGYTF
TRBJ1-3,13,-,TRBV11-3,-,TGTGCCAGCAGCCAGGATCCTGGAAACACCATATATTTT,CASSQDPGNTIYF
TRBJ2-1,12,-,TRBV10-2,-,TGCGCCAGCAGGGTAGCGGCCAATGAGCAGTTCTTC,CASRVAANEQFF
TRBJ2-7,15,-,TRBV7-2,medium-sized,TGTGCCAGCAACATCCGGGGTAGAGCCCCTGCCGAGCAGTACTTC,CASNIRGRAPAEQYF